A selection of T cell receptor beta chains follows, all from one sample in a study of shared clonotypes between healthy human individuals. The method was immunoSEQ multiplex PCR; TCRdb's version includes in-frame clones alone and lacks a portion of them. Here the sample spans approximately 2,000,000 clones, around 95% being singletons. Source material: naive CD8+ T cells from PBMCs. These receptors all come from a man aged 18-30 years in good health. Some clones in this sample may be carry-over from other donors' samples. Each CDR3 is given with its conserved first and last residue. The order of the fields is V gene, D gene, J gene, clone size, CDR3 DNA, CDR3 protein. D genes are given only for firm matches. A row's size may be missing; if present it is once, few, many or a size class.

>TRBV11-2|NA|TRBJ2-3|NA
TGTGCCAGCAGCCCCTCCCAACAGTACCTCTACACAGATACGCAGTATTTT
CASSPSQQYLYTDTQYF
>TRBV9|TRBD1|TRBJ2-7|NA
TGTGCCAGCAGCATCGGACAGGGCTACGAGCAGTACTTC
CASSIGQGYEQYF
>TRBV4-1|NA|TRBJ2-7|NA
TGCGCCAGCAGCCAAGATGGGGGCGCCTACGAGCAGTACTTC
CASSQDGGAYEQYF
>TRBV6-5|NA|TRBJ2-5|NA
TGTGCCAGCAGCCGAACCGCCAGCACTGGGGAGACCCAGTACTTC
CASSRTASTGETQYF
>TRBV5-4|NA|TRBJ1-1|NA
TGTGCCAGCAGCTTGGATGCGGGGGCTGGCAGTGAAGCTTTCTTT
CASSLDAGAGSEAFF
>TRBV29-1|NA|TRBJ2-1|NA
TGCAGCGTGGGGACTTTGGACAGGCTTTCCAATGAGCAGTTCTTC
CSVGTLDRLSNEQFF
>TRBV7-3|NA|TRBJ2-1|NA
TGTGCCAGCAGCACGGGGCTGGCTCGGGAGCAGTTCTTC
CASSTGLAREQFF
>TRBV6-1|NA|TRBJ1-5|NA
TGTGCCAGCAGTGAACGATTATCAGGGGCTGATCAGCCCCAGCATTTT
CASSERLSGADQPQHF
>TRBV27|NA|TRBJ2-1|NA
TGTGCCAGCAGCCTCAGGGGGGTCAATGAGCAGTTCTTC
CASSLRGVNEQFF
>TRBV25-1|NA|TRBJ2-6|NA
TGTGCCAGCCAAACAAATTCGGACTCTGGGGCCAACGTCCTGACTTTC
CASQTNSDSGANVLTF
>TRBV6-1|NA|TRBJ2-7|NA
TGTGCCAGCAGTGTCCCCGTAGGGGCCTCCTACGAGCAGTACTTC
CASSVPVGASYEQYF
>TRBV28|NA|TRBJ2-5|NA
TGTGCCAGCAGTTTTCCGGGGGAAGAGACCCAGTACTTC
CASSFPGEETQYF
>TRBV9|NA|TRBJ2-7|NA
TGTGCCAGCAGCTTAAGGGACGGCACCTACGAGCAGTACTTC
CASSLRDGTYEQYF
>TRBV4-3|TRBD2|TRBJ2-5|once
TGCGCCAGCAGCCAGGGACTAGCGGGAGTAGAGACCCAGTACTTC
CASSQGLAGVETQYF
>TRBV5-1|NA|TRBJ2-5|NA
TGCGCCAGCAGTCTTGGGCAGACCCAGTACTTC
CASSLGQTQYF
>TRBV2|NA|TRBJ2-7|NA
TGTGCCAGCAGGGTGGCTCGGTACGAGCAGTACTTC
CASRVARYEQYF
>TRBV29-1|NA|TRBJ2-7|NA
TGCAGCGTTGGACAGTTCAACTACGAGCAGTACTTC
CSVGQFNYEQYF
>TRBV27|NA|TRBJ2-5|NA
TGTGCCAGCAGTTTTCTGGGGCCCCAAGAGACCCAGTACTTC
CASSFLGPQETQYF
>TRBV4-1|NA|TRBJ1-2|NA
TGCGCCAGCAGCCAACTACCGGAACAGTTCCATGGCTACACCTTC
CASSQLPEQFHGYTF
>TRBV4-1|NA|TRBJ2-5|NA
TGCGCCAGCAGCCAAGAGTATCGGGGGGAGACCCAGTACTTC
CASSQEYRGETQYF
>TRBV6-5|TRBD2|TRBJ2-1|NA
TGTGCCAGCAGTTTCCTTCGGACTAGCGGGAGAGATGAGCAGTTCTTC
CASSFLRTSGRDEQFF
>TRBV28|NA|TRBJ2-3|NA
TGTGCCAGCAGTAGATGGGGGCTAGACACAGATACGCAGTATTTT
CASSRWGLDTDTQYF
>TRBV7-8|TRBD1|TRBJ2-7|NA
TGTGCCAGCATAACAGGGGTTTGGTCCTACGAGCAGTACTTC
CASITGVWSYEQYF
>TRBV7-9|NA|TRBJ1-4|NA
TGTGCCAGCAGCTTAGAGCCCTCCGAAAAACTGTTTTTT
CASSLEPSEKLFF
>TRBV7-9|NA|TRBJ2-7|NA
TGTGCCAGCAGCTGGGGTGGGGGAACTCCCTACGAGCAGTACTTC
CASSWGGGTPYEQYF
>TRBV6-4|NA|TRBJ1-5|NA
TGTGCCAGCTCCCGGTGGGCGGCAGTAAATCAGCCCCAGCATTTT
CASSRWAAVNQPQHF
>TRBV27|TRBD2|TRBJ2-2|once
TGTGCCAGCAGTCCCCTTGGACTAGCGGGTCGCACCGGGGAGCTGTTTTTT
CASSPLGLAGRTGELFF
>TRBV7-3|TRBD1|TRBJ2-2|NA
TGTGCCAGCAGCCCGGGACAGTACACCGGGGAGCTGTTTTTT
CASSPGQYTGELFF
>TRBV11-2|NA|TRBJ2-7|NA
TGTGCCAGCTCAGGGACGACCTACGAGCAGTACTTC
CASSGTTYEQYF
>TRBV11-1|NA|TRBJ2-5|NA
TGTGCCAGCAGCTGGCGTAGGGATCCGGAGACCCAGTACTTC
CASSWRRDPETQYF
>TRBV28|NA|TRBJ1-5|NA
TGTGCCAGCAGTTTAGTTCTTTTCGGTCAGCCCCAGCATTTT
CASSLVLFGQPQHF
>TRBV9|TRBD1|TRBJ2-6|NA
TGTGCCAGCAGCTTCGACAGGGGGACCGGGGCCAACGTCCTGACTTTC
CASSFDRGTGANVLTF
>TRBV7-9|NA|TRBJ1-1|NA
TGTGCCAGCAGCTTAGGTCAGCCCGACCGGCTAGTGGCCTTT
CASSLGQPDRLVAF
>TRBV4-1|TRBD2|TRBJ2-1|NA
TGCGCCAGCAGCCAAGATGAACCGAAGACTAGCGGGTTTCACTACAATGAGCAGTTCTTC
CASSQDEPKTSGFHYNEQFF
>TRBV27|NA|TRBJ1-1|few
TGTGCCAGCAGTTTATTCCCCCTACCGAACACTGAAGCTTTCTTT
CASSLFPLPNTEAFF
>TRBV19|TRBD1|TRBJ1-1|NA
TGTGCCAGTACCCCACGGACAGGGCACATGAACACTGAAGCTTTCTTT
CASTPRTGHMNTEAFF
>TRBV7-2|TRBD1|TRBJ1-1|few
TGTGCCAGCAGCTCATTAAACAGGGGGCGGACCACTGAAGCTTTCTTT
CASSSLNRGRTTEAFF
>TRBV4-1|NA|TRBJ2-7|NA
TGCGCCAGCAGCCAAGATGTCAGATCCTACGAGCAGTACTTC
CASSQDVRSYEQYF
>TRBV10-3|NA|TRBJ1-5|NA
TGTGCCATCAGTGCAGGGAGTAGTGTCAATCAGCCCCAGCATTTT
CAISAGSSVNQPQHF
>TRBV6-5|NA|TRBJ2-2|NA
TGTGCCAGCACCACCATCCTGGGGGTGGCCGGGGAGCTGTTTTTT
CASTTILGVAGELFF
>TRBV2|NA|TRBJ2-3|NA
TGTGCCAGCAGTGATCCAGATACGCAGTATTTT
CASSDPDTQYF
>TRBV29-1|NA|TRBJ1-2|NA
TGCAGCGTTCTACAACCGGGACCCTATTATGGCTACACCTTC
CSVLQPGPYYGYTF
>TRBV29-1|NA|TRBJ2-2|NA
TGCAGCGCGCGAACCCCCCCGACCGGGGAGCTGTTTTTT
CSARTPPTGELFF
>TRBV4-1|NA|TRBJ1-1|NA
TGCGCCAGCAGCCAAGCGAATGCGGGTGGGACTGAAGCTTTCTTT
CASSQANAGGTEAFF
>TRBV9|NA|TRBJ2-7|NA
TGTGCCAGCAGCGTAGATCTCACCTGGGGGGAGCAGTACTTC
CASSVDLTWGEQYF
>TRBV19|NA|TRBJ1-2|NA
TGTGCCAGTAGTATACCCGGTGGACAGTACTATGGCTACACCTTC
CASSIPGGQYYGYTF
>TRBV5-6|NA|TRBJ1-1|NA
TGTGCCAGCAGCTTGCTACAGGCACTGAACACTGAAGCTTTCTTT
CASSLLQALNTEAFF